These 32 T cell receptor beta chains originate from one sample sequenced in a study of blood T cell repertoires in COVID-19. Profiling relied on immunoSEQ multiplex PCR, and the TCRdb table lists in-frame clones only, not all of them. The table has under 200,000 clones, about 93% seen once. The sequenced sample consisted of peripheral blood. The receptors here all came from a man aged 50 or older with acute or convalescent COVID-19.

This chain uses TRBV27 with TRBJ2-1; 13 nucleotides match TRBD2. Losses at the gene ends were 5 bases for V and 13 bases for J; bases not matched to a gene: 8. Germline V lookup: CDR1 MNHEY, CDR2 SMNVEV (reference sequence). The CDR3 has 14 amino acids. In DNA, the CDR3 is TGTGCCAGCAGTAAGGGGACTAGCGGGATAGGACAGTTCTTC. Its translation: CASSKGTSGIGQFF.

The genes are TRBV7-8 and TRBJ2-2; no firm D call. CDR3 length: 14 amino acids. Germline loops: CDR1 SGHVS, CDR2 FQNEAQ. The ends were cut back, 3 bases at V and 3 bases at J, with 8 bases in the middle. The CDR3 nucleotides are TGTGCCAGCAGCTTTTTTGAGGACACCGGGGAGCTGTTTTTT. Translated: CASSFFEDTGELFF.

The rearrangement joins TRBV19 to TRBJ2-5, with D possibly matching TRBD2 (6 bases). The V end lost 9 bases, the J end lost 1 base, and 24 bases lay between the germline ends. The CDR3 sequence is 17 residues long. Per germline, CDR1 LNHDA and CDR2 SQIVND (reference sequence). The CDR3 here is CASNKAGETSGQETQYF. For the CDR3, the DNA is TGTGCCAGCAATAAAGCGGGCGAGACATCCGGCCAAGAGACCCAGTACTTC.

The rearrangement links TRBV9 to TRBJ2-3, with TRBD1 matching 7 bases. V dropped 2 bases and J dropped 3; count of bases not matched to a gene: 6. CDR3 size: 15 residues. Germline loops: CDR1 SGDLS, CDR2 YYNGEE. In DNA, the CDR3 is TGTGCCAGCAGCGTCATGACAGGGCCTACAGATACGCAGTATTTT. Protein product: CASSVMTGPTDTQYF. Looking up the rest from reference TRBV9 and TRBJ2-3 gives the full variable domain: DSGVTQTPKHLITATGQRVTLRCSPRSGDLSVYWYQQSLDQGLQFLIQYYNGEERAKGNILERFSAQQFPDLHSELNLSSLELGDSALYFCASSVMTGPTDTQYFGPGTRLTVL.

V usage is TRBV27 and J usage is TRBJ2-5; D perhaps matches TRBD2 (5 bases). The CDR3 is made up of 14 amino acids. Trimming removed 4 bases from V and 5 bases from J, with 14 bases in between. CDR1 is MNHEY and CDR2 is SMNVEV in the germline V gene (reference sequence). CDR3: CASSSLAPQETQYF. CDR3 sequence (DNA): TGTGCCAGCAGTTCCCTAGCCCCCCAGGAGACCCAGTACTTC.

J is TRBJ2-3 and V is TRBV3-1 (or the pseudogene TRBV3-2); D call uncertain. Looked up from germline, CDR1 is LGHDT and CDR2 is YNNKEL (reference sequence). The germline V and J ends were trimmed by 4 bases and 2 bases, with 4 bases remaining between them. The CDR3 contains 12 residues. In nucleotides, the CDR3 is TGTGCCAGCAGCCGGCACACAGATACGCAGTATTTT. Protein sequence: CASSRHTDTQYF.

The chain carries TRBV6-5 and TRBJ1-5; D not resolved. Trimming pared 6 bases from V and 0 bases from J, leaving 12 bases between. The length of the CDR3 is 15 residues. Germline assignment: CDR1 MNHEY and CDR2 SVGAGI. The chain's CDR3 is CASSDRSYSNQPQHF. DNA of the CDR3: TGTGCCAGCAGCGACCGGAGTTATAGCAATCAGCCCCAGCATTTT.

CDR3 loop: CASSSSSGVETQYF. CDR3 nucleotides: TGTGCCAGTAGTTCTTCTAGCGGGGTAGAGACCCAGTACTTC. The chain is built from TRBV19 and TRBJ2-5; TRBD2 matches 9 bases. The V segment lost 5 bases and the J segment 4 bases; nucleotides outside the gene matches: 5. CDR1 and CDR2 from the germline V gene are LNHDA and SQIVND (reference sequence). The CDR3 length is 14 residues.

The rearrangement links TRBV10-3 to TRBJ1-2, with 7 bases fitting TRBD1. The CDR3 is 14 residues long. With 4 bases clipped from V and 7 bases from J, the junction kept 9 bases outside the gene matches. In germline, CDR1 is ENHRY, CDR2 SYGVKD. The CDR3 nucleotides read TGTGCCATCAGTGGGGGGACAGCCACCCTTGGCTACACCTTC. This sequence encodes CAISGGTATLGYTF.

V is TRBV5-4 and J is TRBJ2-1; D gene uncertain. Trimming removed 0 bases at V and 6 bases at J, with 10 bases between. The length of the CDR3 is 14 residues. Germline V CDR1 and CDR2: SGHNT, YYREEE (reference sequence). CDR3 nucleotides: TGTGCCAGCAGCTTGGTTGAGAGAATCAATGAGCAGTTCTTC. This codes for CASSLVERINEQFF.

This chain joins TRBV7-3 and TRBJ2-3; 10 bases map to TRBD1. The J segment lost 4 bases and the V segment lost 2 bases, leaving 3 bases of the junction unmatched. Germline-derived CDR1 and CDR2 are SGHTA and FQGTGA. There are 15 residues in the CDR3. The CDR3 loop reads CASSLHGQGADTQYF. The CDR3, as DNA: TGTGCCAGCAGCTTACATGGACAGGGGGCAGATACGCAGTATTTT.

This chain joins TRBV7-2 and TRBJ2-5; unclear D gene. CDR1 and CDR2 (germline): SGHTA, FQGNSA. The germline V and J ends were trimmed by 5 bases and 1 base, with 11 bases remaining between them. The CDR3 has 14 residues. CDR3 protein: CASSPLRSQETQYF. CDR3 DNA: TGTGCCAGCAGCCCTCTACGCTCCCAAGAGACCCAGTACTTC.

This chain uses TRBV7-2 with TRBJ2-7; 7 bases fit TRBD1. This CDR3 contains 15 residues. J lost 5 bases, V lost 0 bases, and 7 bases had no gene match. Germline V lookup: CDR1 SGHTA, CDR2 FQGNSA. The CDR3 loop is CASSLAHRGSHEQYV. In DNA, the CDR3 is TGTGCCAGCAGCTTAGCGCACAGGGGATCCCACGAGCAGTACGTC.

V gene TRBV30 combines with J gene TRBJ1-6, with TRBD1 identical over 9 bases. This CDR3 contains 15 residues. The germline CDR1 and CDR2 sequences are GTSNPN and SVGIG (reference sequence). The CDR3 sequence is CARGQGKSRSSPLHF. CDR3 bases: TGTGCTCGGGGACAGGGCAAGAGTAGGAGTTCACCCCTCCACTTT.

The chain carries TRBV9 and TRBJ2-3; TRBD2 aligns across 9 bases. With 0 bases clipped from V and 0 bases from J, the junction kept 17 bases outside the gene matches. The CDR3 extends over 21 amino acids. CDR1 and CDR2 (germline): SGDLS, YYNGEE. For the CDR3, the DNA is TGTGCCAGCAGCGTAGAGTCTCTGAGCGGGGGGTCGATTACTAGCACAGATACGCAGTATTTT. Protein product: CASSVESLSGGSITSTDTQYF. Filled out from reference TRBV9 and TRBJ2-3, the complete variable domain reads DSGVTQTPKHLITATGQRVTLRCSPRSGDLSVYWYQQSLDQGLQFLIQYYNGEERAKGNILERFSAQQFPDLHSELNLSSLELGDSALYFCASSVESLSGGSITSTDTQYFGPGTRLTVL.

The CDR3 coding sequence is TGTGCCAGCAGCTCGACTAGCGGCACAGATACGCAGTATTTT. Amino acid sequence: CASSSTSGTDTQYF. V usage is TRBV7-3 and J usage is TRBJ2-3; 8 bases map to TRBD2. Unmatched junction bases numbered 1, after V lost 4 bases and J lost 1 base. This CDR3 region has 14 residues. Looked up from germline, CDR1 is SGHTA and CDR2 is FQGTGA.

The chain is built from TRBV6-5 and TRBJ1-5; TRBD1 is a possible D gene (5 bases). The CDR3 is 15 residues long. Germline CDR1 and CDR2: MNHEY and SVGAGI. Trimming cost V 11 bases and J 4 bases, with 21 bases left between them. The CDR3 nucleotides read TGTGCCGGAATTACGACCGGGGGGGATAATCAGCCCCAGCATTTT. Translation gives CAGITTGGDNQPQHF.

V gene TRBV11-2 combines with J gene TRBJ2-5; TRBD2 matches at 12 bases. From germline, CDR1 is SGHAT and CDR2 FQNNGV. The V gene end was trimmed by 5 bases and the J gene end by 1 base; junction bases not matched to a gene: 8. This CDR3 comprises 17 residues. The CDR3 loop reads CASSPKLAGGPQETQYF. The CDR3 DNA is TGTGCCAGCAGCCCGAAACTAGCGGGGGGACCCCAAGAGACCCAGTACTTC.

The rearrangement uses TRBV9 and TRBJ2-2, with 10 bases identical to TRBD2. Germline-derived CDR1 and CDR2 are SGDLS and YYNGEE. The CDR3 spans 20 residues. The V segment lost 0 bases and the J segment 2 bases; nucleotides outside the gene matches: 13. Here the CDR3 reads CASSVEGVVAGGYNTGELFF. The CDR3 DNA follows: TGTGCCAGCAGCGTAGAGGGAGTCGTAGCGGGAGGTTATAACACCGGGGAGCTGTTTTTT.

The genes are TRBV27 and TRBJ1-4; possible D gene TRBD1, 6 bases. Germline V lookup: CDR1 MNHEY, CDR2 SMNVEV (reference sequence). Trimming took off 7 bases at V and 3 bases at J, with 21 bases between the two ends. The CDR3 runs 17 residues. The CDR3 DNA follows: TGTGCCAGCAAACAGGGACGACGGATTACGTCTAATGAAAAACTGTTTTTT. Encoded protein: CASKQGRRITSNEKLFF.

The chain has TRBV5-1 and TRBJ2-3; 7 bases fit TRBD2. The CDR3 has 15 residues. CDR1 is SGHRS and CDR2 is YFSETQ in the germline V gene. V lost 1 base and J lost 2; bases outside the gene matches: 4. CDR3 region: CASSLRGGPTDTQYF. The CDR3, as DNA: TGCGCCAGCAGCTTGCGGGGAGGGCCCACAGATACGCAGTATTTT.

The CDR3 loop is CASSTDRVGTEAFF. The CDR3 bases are TGTGCCAGCAGCACGGACAGGGTGGGGACTGAAGCTTTCTTT. V gene TRBV7-9 combines with J gene TRBJ1-1; 8 bases fit TRBD1. This CDR3 region has 14 residues. Looked up from germline, CDR1 is SEHNR and CDR2 is FQNEAQ (reference sequence). V trimming: 5 bases; J trimming: 5 bases; junction bases outside the gene matches: 7.

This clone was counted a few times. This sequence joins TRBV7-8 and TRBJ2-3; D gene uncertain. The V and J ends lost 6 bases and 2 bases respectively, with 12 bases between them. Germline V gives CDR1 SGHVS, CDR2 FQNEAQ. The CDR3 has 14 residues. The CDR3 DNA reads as TGTGCCAGCAGTCCATCGAGTCTCACAGATACGCAGTATTTT. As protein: CASSPSSLTDTQYF.

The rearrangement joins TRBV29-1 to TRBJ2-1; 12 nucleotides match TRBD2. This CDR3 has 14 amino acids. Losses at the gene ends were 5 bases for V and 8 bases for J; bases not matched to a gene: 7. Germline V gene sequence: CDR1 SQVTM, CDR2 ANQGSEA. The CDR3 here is CSVRSSGRGDEQFF. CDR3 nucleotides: TGCAGCGTTCGGTCTAGCGGGAGGGGGGATGAGCAGTTCTTC.

The DNA for the CDR3 is TGTGCCAGCAGCTTAATATCTAGCGGGAGTGGCGAGCAGTACTTC. Protein: CASSLISSGSGEQYF. The chain couples TRBV5-5 to TRBJ2-7; 10 positions match TRBD2. Germline V gene lookup returns CDR1 SGHKS and CDR2 YYEKEE (reference sequence). The V segment lost 2 bases and the J segment 6 bases; nucleotides outside the gene matches: 8. The CDR3 totals 15 residues.

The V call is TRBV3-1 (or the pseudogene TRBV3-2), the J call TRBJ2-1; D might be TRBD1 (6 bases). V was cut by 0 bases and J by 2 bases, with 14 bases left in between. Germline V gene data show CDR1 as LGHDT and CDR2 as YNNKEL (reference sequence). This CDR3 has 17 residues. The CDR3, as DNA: TGTGCCAGCAGCCAAGAGCTTCACAGGGTTACCTACAATGAGCAGTTCTTC. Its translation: CASSQELHRVTYNEQFF.

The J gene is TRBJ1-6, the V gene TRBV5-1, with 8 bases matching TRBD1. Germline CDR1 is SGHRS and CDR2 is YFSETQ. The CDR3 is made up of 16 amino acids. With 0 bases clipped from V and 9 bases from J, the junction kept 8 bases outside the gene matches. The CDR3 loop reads CASSLGPGGRISPLHF. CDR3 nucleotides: TGCGCCAGCAGCTTGGGGCCAGGGGGCCGAATTTCACCCCTCCACTTT.

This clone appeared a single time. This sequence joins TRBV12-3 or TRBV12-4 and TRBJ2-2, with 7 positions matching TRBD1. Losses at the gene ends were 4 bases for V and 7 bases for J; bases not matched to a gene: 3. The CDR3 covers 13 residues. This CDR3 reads CASSSQGVGELFF. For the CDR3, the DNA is TGTGCCAGCAGTTCTCAGGGGGTCGGGGAGCTGTTTTTT.

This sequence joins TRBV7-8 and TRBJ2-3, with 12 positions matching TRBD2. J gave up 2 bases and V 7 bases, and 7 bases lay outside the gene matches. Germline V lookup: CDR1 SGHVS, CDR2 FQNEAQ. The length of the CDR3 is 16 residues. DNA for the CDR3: TGTGCCAGCATTCCCCGACTAGCGGGGGCCACAGATACGCAGTATTTT. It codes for CASIPRLAGATDTQYF.

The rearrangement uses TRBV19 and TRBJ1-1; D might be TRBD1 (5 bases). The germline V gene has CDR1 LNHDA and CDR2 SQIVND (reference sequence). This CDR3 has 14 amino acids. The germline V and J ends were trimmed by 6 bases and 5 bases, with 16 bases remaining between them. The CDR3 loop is CASSSGVGGTEAFF. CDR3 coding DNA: TGTGCCAGTAGCTCCGGGGTTGGGGGGACTGAAGCTTTCTTT.

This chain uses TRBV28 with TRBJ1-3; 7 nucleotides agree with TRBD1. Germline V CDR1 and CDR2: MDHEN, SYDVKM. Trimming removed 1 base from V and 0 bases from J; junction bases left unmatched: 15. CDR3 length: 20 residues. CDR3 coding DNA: TGTGCCAGCAGTTTATCATCGCCCGGGGGGGACAGATTCTCTGGAAACACCATATATTTT. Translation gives CASSLSSPGGDRFSGNTIYF.

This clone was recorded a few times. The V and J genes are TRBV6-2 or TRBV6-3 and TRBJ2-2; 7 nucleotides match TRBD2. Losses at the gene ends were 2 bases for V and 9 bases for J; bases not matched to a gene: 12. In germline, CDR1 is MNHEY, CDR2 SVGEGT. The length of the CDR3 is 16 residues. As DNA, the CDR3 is TGTGCCAGCAGTTACAACTCGGGGGGAGCCTGGCGGGAGCTGTTTTTT. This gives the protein CASSYNSGGAWRELFF.